This TCR beta chain comes out of a study of T cells after yellow fever vaccination. Study-level results: A small proportion of clonotypes was detected in both the CD4 and CD8 compartments. When the response was secondary, it was weaker but reached its peak faster, day 5 versus 15.

On this clonotype itself: Its matching antigen is unknown.

The V gene's germline CDR1 is SGHNT and CDR2 YYREEE (reference sequence). The CDR3 spans 16 residues. The V and J ends lost 0 bases and 0 bases respectively, with 10 bases between them. TCRdb ran MiXCR on the 5' RACE reads and lists one entry per CDR3 protein. The sample holds 300,000 or so distinct CDR3 sequences, 7.5% to 9.5% seen once. This material consisted of CD4+ T cells sorted from PBMCs, taken 5 days after the yellow fever booster vaccination. The chain uses TRBV5-4 and TRBJ1-5, with TRBD1 as a possible D gene (5 bases). This receptor was taken from a man aged 18 to 30 who received the YFV17D yellow fever vaccine. The CDR3 nucleotides read TGTGCCAGCAGCTTGGGGGGACCCTCTAGCAATCAGCCCCAGCATTTT. The encoded protein is CASSLGGPSSNQPQHF. The full variable domain, rest sourced from reference TRBV5-4 and TRBJ1-5, is ETGVTQSPTHLIKTRGQQVTLRCSSQSGHNTVSWYQQALGQGPQFIFQYYREEENGRGNFPPRFSGLQFPNYSSELNVNALELDDSALYLCASSLGGPSSNQPQHFGDGTRLSIL.